A selection of T cell receptor beta chains follows, all from one sample in a study of T-cell reconstitution after alpha-beta-depleted transplantation in children. TCRdb re-called the PCR reads through MiXCR, storing one row per CDR3 protein. The sample records about a million distinct CDR3 sequences, around 30% being singletons. The input for sequencing was PBMCs, mostly from graft donor cells, taken 360 days after TCRalphabeta/CD19-depleted stem cell transplant. The receptors originated from a boy under two years old who had a stem cell transplant for SCID, so the T cells may come from the graft donor. CDR3s include the opening cysteine and the closing phenylalanine or tryptophan. Fields, in order: J gene, D gene, V gene, clone size, CDR3 DNA, CDR3 protein. A D gene is named only where the DNA matches it firmly. Clone size is not always given. Where it is, it says once, few, many or a class for expanded clones.

>TRBJ2-3|TRBD2|TRBV20-1|few
TGCAGTGCTAGAGAAGCGGGGGCGAGGTCAGATACGCAGTATTTT
CSAREAGARSDTQYF
>TRBJ1-5|-|TRBV15|few
TGTGCCACCAGTAGCCCATACAATCAGCCCCAGCATTTT
CATSSPYNQPQHF
>TRBJ2-7|-|TRBV10-3|-
TGTGCCATCAGCGAGAAGACCAGTACCTACGAGCAGTACTTC
CAISEKTSTYEQYF
>TRBJ2-3|-|TRBV29-1|-
TGCAGCGTTGAGGCCTTCACAGATACGCAGTATTTT
CSVEAFTDTQYF
>TRBJ1-3|-|TRBV5-1|few
TGCGCCAGCAGCTTGGACAGGGCAGGGCTCTCTGGAAACACCATATATTTT
CASSLDRAGLSGNTIYF
>TRBJ2-5|-|TRBV7-6|-
TGTGCCAGCAGAACCGGGACCAGAGTGGGGGAGACCCAGTACTTC
CASRTGTRVGETQYF
>TRBJ1-1|TRBD1|TRBV5-1|few
TGCGCCAGCAGCACCGGACAGGGTAGGGGCACTGAAGCTTTCTTT
CASSTGQGRGTEAFF
>TRBJ2-4|TRBD1|TRBV20-1|-
TGCAGTGCTTACCCCACAGGGGCGTTAGCCAAAAACATTCAGTACTTC
CSAYPTGALAKNIQYF
>TRBJ2-1|-|TRBV29-1|many
TGCAGCGTTGAATTATTGGCAGAGGAGTTCTTC
CSVELLAEEFF
>TRBJ2-1|-|TRBV20-1|-
TGCAGTGCTAGGTCCGGGACGGGCTCCTACAATGAGCAGTTCTTC
CSARSGTGSYNEQFF
>TRBJ2-1|TRBD1|TRBV20-1|-
TGCAGTGGAAGAGATTCGGGACAGGGGGCAAGTGAGCAGTTCTTC
CSGRDSGQGASEQFF
>TRBJ2-3|-|TRBV5-6|few
TGTGCCAGCAGCCGGGCGGACTACTGGAAAAGCACAGATACGCAGTATTTT
CASSRADYWKSTDTQYF
>TRBJ1-2|-|TRBV7-8|-
TGTGCCAGCAGCTTAGGGTTGATAGGGATCTCGAACTATGGCTACACCTTC
CASSLGLIGISNYGYTF
>TRBJ2-3|TRBD2|TRBV5-6|few
TGTGCCAGCAGCTACGTTGAGGTCATGACTAGCGGGGTGACAGATACGCAGTATTTT
CASSYVEVMTSGVTDTQYF
>TRBJ1-1|-|TRBV11-2|few
TGTGCCAGCAGCTTCGATTGGCCCAGGGGTGAAGCTTTCTTT
CASSFDWPRGEAFF
>TRBJ2-6|-|TRBV4-2|-
TGTGCCAGCAGCCAAGATAGTTGGAGGGGGGGAGTAGTGACTGGGGCCAACGTCCTGACTTTC
CASSQDSWRGGVVTGANVLTF
>TRBJ2-5|-|TRBV5-1|-
TGCGCCAGCAGCTTGAAGTACTATCAAGAGACCCAGTACTTC
CASSLKYYQETQYF
>TRBJ2-2|-|TRBV28|many
TGTGCCAGCAGTCCACTCCGCGGGGAGCTGTTTTTT
CASSPLRGELFF
>TRBJ1-1|-|TRBV5-1|few
TGCGCCAGCAGAGGGATGACGATAGGTCTTGGCACTGAAGCTTTCTTT
CASRGMTIGLGTEAFF
>TRBJ1-3|TRBD1|TRBV7-2|-
TGTGCCAGCAGCCCAAGGACAGGAAAGGCCTCTGGAAACACCATATATTTT
CASSPRTGKASGNTIYF
>TRBJ1-5|TRBD1|TRBV12-3/TRBV12-4|few
TGTGCCAGCACCTTCGGGACAGGGTTCCAGCCCCAGCATTTT
CASTFGTGFQPQHF
>TRBJ2-3|-|TRBV25-1|-
TGTGCCAGCAGCTCCGGAGGCTTCTTCAGCACAGATACGCAGTATTTT
CASSSGGFFSTDTQYF
>TRBJ1-1|-|TRBV28|-
TGTGCCAGCAGTTTAACTAGGGCTGGGGCTGAAGCTTTCTTT
CASSLTRAGAEAFF